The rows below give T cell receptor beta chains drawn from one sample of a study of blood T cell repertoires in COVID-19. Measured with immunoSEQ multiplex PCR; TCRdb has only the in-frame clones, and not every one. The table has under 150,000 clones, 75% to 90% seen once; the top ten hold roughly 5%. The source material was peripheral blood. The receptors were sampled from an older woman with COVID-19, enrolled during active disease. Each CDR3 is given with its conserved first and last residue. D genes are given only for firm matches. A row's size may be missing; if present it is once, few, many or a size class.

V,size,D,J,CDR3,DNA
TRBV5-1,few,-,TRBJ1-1,CASSLLTENTEAFF,TGCGCCAGCAGCTTACTGACAGAGAACACTGAAGCTTTCTTT
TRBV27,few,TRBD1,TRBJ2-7,CASSRDRLTYEQYF,TGTGCCAGCAGTCGGGACAGGTTAACCTACGAGCAGTACTTC
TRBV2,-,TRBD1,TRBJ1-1,CASNGAGGAGYGEAFF,TGTGCCAGCAATGGGGCAGGGGGCGCGGGTTATGGTGAAGCTTTCTTT
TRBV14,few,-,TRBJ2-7,CASSPLGGATYEQYF,TGTGCCAGCAGTCCCTTGGGGGGAGCGACCTACGAGCAGTACTTC
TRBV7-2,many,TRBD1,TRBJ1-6,CASSSTGGSNSPLHF,TGTGCCAGCAGCTCCACAGGGGGCTCGAATTCACCCCTCCACTTT
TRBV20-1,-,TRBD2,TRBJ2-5,CSASGLAGRQETQYF,TGCAGTGCTAGTGGACTAGCGGGGCGACAAGAGACCCAGTACTTC
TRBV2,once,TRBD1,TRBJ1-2,CASSSGTGVGYTF,TGTGCCAGCAGTTCCGGGACAGGGGTTGGCTACACCTTC
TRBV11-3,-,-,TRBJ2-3,CASSLDWTGTDTQYF,TGTGCCAGCAGCTTAGACTGGACAGGCACAGATACGCAGTATTTT
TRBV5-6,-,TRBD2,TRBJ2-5,CASSFGLAGGRDYF,TGTGCCAGCAGCTTCGGACTAGCGGGGGGCCGGGACTACTTC
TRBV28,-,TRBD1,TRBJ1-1,CASSYTGGEAFF,TGTGCCAGCAGTTATACAGGGGGGGAAGCTTTCTTT